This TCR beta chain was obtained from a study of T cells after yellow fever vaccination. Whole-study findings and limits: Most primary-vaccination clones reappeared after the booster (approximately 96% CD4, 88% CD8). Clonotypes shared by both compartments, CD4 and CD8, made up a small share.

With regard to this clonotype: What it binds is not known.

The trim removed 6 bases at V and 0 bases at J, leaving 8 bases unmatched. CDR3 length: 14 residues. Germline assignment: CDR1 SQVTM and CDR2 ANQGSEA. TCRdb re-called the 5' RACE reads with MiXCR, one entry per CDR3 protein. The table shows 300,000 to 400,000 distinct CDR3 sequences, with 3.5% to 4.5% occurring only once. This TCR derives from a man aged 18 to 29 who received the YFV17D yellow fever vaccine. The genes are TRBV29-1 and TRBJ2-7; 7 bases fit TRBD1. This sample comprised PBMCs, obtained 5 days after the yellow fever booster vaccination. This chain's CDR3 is CSVPVRQGSYEQYF. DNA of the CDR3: TGCAGCGTCCCCGTTCGACAGGGCTCCTACGAGCAGTACTTC.